A selection of T cell receptor beta chains follows, all from one sample in a study of spatial heterogeneity in lung cancer. TCRdb itself ran the 5' RACE reads through MiXCR, one entry per CDR3 protein. The sample has about 92,000 distinct CDR3 sequences, 12% seen once. The sequences come from PBMCs, collected at surgery. Every receptor here comes from a male donor with early-stage non-small cell lung cancer. The CDR3 runs from the conserved cysteine through the conserved F or W. Fields, in order: V gene, D gene, clone size, CDR3 length, J gene, CDR3 DNA, CDR3 protein. A D gene is named only where the DNA matches it firmly. Size is stated for part of the rows, as once, few or many counts, or as a class when the clone is expanded.

>TRBV6-2/TRBV6-3|-|many|14|TRBJ1-1
TGTGCCAGCAGTACCCGCGCACCTTACACTGAAGCTTTCTTT
CASSTRAPYTEAFF
>TRBV7-2|TRBD2|-|16|TRBJ2-1
TGTGCCAGCAGCCCGAACGGGGGGACGACCTACAATGAGCAGTTCTTC
CASSPNGGTTYNEQFF
>TRBV6-5|TRBD1|-|14|TRBJ2-7
TGTGCCAGCACCACGGGACAGGGTTCCTACGAGCAGTACTTC
CASTTGQGSYEQYF
>TRBV5-6|TRBD1|-|16|TRBJ2-5
TGTGCCAGCAGCCCTCTGGACAGGTCCTACCAAGAGACCCAGTACTTC
CASSPLDRSYQETQYF
>TRBV6-2/TRBV6-3|TRBD1|-|15|TRBJ2-1
TGTGCCAGCAGTCGCGGACAGGGTTATAGGGGCGAGCAGTTCTTC
CASSRGQGYRGEQFF
>TRBV12-3/TRBV12-4|-|many|13|TRBJ2-5
TGTGCCAGCAGACTCCCTCCTGGGGAGACCCAGTACTTC
CASRLPPGETQYF
>TRBV7-7|-|-|13|TRBJ2-3
TGTGCTAGCAGCTTAGGGTCCTCAGATACGCAGTATTTT
CASSLGSSDTQYF
>TRBV5-1|TRBD2|few|16|TRBJ2-3
TGCGCCAGCAGCTTGGCTGTTAGCGGGACCACAGATACGCAGTATTTT
CASSLAVSGTTDTQYF
>TRBV12-3/TRBV12-4|TRBD1|-|15|TRBJ1-2
TGTGCCAGCAGCAAGGTGTTAGGGGGCGCCTATGGCTACACCTTC
CASSKVLGGAYGYTF
>TRBV12-3/TRBV12-4|TRBD1|-|15|TRBJ2-2
TGTGCCAGCAGTTTTCAGGCAGGGGGTACCGGGGAGCTGTTTTTT
CASSFQAGGTGELFF
>TRBV7-8|TRBD2|-|15|TRBJ2-1
TGTGCCAGCAGCTTAGACAGCGGGGGCTACAATGAGCAGTTCTTC
CASSLDSGGYNEQFF
>TRBV25-1|-|-|14|TRBJ2-3
TGTGCCAGCACCCGGGGTCAGGGTGCAGATACGCAGTATTTT
CASTRGQGADTQYF
>TRBV7-6|-|many|17|TRBJ2-5
TGTGCCAGCAGCCCCGACCCCAAGGACTCAATTAAAGAGACCCAGTACTTC
CASSPDPKDSIKETQYF
>TRBV4-3|TRBD2|-|17|TRBJ2-3
TGCGCCAGCAGCCCGCTGTCTCGGGGGGGCGGAGGAGATACGCAGTATTTT
CASSPLSRGGGGDTQYF
>TRBV20-1|-|-|12|TRBJ1-4
TGCAGTGCCGGGGAGCGGGGTGAAAAACTGTTTTTT
CSAGERGEKLFF
>TRBV6-1|-|-|17|TRBJ2-1
TGTGCCAGCAGTGACACAGGACTCCCGAGCTCCTACAATGAGCAGTTCTTC
CASSDTGLPSSYNEQFF
>TRBV5-1|-|few|14|TRBJ2-7
TGCGCCAGCAGCTTGAGCCCGAATTCCTACGAGCAGTACTTC
CASSLSPNSYEQYF
>TRBV20-1|TRBD1|-|14|TRBJ2-4
TGCAGTGCCGTGGACAGGCCGACCCACAACATTCAGTACTTC
CSAVDRPTHNIQYF
>TRBV5-1|TRBD1|many|15|TRBJ2-2
TGCGCCAGCAGCCGGGACAGGGTCGCGTCGGGGGAGCTGTTTTTT
CASSRDRVASGELFF
>TRBV7-6|-|few|19|TRBJ1-1
TGTGCCAGCAGCTTGGACAGCCCGGCATTGGATGGCGTGAACACTGAAGCTTTCTTT
CASSLDSPALDGVNTEAFF
>TRBV12-3/TRBV12-4|-|many|15|TRBJ1-2
TGTGCCAGCAGCCCTAGAGGAAGGGAGTACTATGGCTACACCTTC
CASSPRGREYYGYTF
>TRBV18|-|few|16|TRBJ1-2
TGTGCCAGCTCACCCGCAGGCCGGGAACAGACTTATGGCTACACCTTC
CASSPAGREQTYGYTF
>TRBV6-5|-|many|14|TRBJ2-7
TGTGCCAGCAGTTCGGCGGGGAGCTCCTACGAGCAGTACTTC
CASSSAGSSYEQYF
>TRBV7-8|TRBD2|-|15|TRBJ2-7
TGTGCCAGCAGAAGACTAGCGGGAGAATTCTACGAGCAGTACTTC
CASRRLAGEFYEQYF